The present T cell receptor beta chain was sequenced within a study of regulatory T cells in long-lasting Graves disease. This clonotype was recorded a few times. This sample's time point: newly diagnosed GD, antithyroid drugs for less than 3 months. PBMCs were the source of the RNA used for TCR sequencing. Construction of the TCR beta libraries employed iRepertoire HTBI primers in conjunction with Arm-PCR of CDR3 regions. Via MiXCR, TCRdb re-called the multiplex PCR reads, giving one row per CDR3 protein. The sample contains over 350,000 distinct CDR3 sequences, about 15% of which appear only once. CDR3 length: 15 residues. Germline assignment: CDR1 LNHDA and CDR2 SQIVND (reference sequence). Deletions cut 3 bases from V and 2 bases from J, with 11 bases between. These records were also assigned to another study, of T cells in Graves' hyperthyroidism and ophthalmopathy.

The sequencing used peripheral blood mononuclear cells (PBMCs), collected at new diagnosis, from a patient treated with antithyroid drugs. This chain uses TRBV19 with TRBJ1-5; D not resolved. The receptor was derived from a woman aged 40 to 50 with Graves disease. The CDR3 spells CASSIWEVGNQPQHF. CDR3 nucleotides: TGTGCCAGTAGTATTTGGGAAGTGGGCAATCAGCCCCAGCATTTT.